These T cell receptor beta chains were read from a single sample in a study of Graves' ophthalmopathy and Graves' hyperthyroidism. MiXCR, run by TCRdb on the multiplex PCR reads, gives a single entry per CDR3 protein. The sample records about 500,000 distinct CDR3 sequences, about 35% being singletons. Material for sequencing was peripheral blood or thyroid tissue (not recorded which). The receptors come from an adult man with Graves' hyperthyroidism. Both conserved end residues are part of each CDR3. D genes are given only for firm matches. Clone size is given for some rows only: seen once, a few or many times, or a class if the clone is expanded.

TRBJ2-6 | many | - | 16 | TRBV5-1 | TGCGCCAGCAGCAAGACAAGAAACTCTGGGGCCAACGTCCTGACTTTC | CASSKTRNSGANVLTF
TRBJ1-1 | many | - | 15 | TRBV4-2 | TGTGCCAGCAGCCAAGATCGGACGGTGAACACTGAAGCTTTCTTT | CASSQDRTVNTEAFF
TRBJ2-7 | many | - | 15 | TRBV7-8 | TGTGCCAGCAGCTTACAAAGCGGACACTCCTACGAGCAGTACTTC | CASSLQSGHSYEQYF
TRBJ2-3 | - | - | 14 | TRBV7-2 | TGTGCCAGCAGCTCTAGTCTCGGGTTAGATACGCAGTATTTT | CASSSSLGLDTQYF
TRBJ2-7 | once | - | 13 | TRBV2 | TGTGCCAGCAGATCAAGGGGCTACAATGAGCAGTACTTC | CASRSRGYNEQYF
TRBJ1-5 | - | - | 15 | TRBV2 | TGTGCCAGCAGTTTGAGTCAGAATAGCAATCAGCCCCAGCATTTT | CASSLSQNSNQPQHF
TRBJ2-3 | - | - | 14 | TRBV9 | TGTGCCAGCAGCGTAGCGGTGAGCACAGATACGCAGTATTTT | CASSVAVSTDTQYF
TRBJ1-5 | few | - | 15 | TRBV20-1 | TGCAGTGCTAGAGGAGGTGGCGGGGCCCTTCAGCCCCAGCATTTT | CSARGGGGALQPQHF
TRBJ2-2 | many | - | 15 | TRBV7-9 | TGTGCCAGCAGCCCCGGACTGGTGAACACCGGGGAGCTGTTTTTT | CASSPGLVNTGELFF
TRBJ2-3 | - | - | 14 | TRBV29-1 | TGCAGCGTTGTTGCGGGGAGACGCACAGATACGCAGTATTTT | CSVVAGRRTDTQYF
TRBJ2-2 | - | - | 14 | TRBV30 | TGTGCCTGGAGATATTTGGCGGACACCGGGGAGCTGTTTTTT | CAWRYLADTGELFF
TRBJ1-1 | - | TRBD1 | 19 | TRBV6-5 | TGTGCCAGCAGTTACCCACTTTACCGGGACAGGGGGCATCGCACTGAAGCTTTCTTT | CASSYPLYRDRGHRTEAFF
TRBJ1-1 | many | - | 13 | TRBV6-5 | TGTGCCAGCAGTTGGACGGAGAACACTGAAGCTTTCTTT | CASSWTENTEAFF
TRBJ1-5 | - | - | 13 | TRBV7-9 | TGTGCCAGCAGCAAAACCAAAGAGGATACGCAGCATTTT | CASSKTKEDTQHF
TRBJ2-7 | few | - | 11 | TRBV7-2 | TGTGCCAGCGGCATCCGGCAGGAGCAGTACTTC | CASGIRQEQYF
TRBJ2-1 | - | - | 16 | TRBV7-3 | TGTGCCAGCAGCTTAAGGGTTTGGGAAAGCGGCAATGAGCAGTTCTTC | CASSLRVWESGNEQFF
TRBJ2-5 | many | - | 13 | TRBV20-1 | TGCAGTGCTAGACCCTTCAGGGGAGAGACCCAGTACTTC | CSARPFRGETQYF
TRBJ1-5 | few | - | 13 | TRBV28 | TGTGCCAGCAGTTTCGGGGTAGGCCAGCCCCAGCATTTT | CASSFGVGQPQHF
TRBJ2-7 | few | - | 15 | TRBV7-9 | TGTGCCAGCAGCCACCCCGGAACCCCACTGGGAGAGCAGTACTTC | CASSHPGTPLGEQYF
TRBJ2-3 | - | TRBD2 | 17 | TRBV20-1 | TGCAGTGCTAGAGTTGGACTAGCGGGACGCCGCACAGATACGCAGTATTTT | CSARVGLAGRRTDTQYF
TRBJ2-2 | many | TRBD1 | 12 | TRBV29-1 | TGCAGCGGGGCTCAGGGGGCCGGGGAGCTGTTTTTT | CSGAQGAGELFF
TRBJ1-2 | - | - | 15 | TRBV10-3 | TGTGCCAGCAGTTTATCTGGGGGCGCGGGCTATGGCCACACCTTC | CASSLSGGAGYGHTF
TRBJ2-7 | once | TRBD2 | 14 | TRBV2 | TGTGCCAGCAGAGTAGCGGGGAGCTCCTACGAGCAGTACTTC | CASRVAGSSYEQYF
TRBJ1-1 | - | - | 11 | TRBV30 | TGTGCCTGGGGAAAGAACACTGAAGCTTTCTTT | CAWGKNTEAFF
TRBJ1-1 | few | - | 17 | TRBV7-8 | TGTGCCAGCAGTTTGTGGTCCGCACGGGCGATGAACACTGAAGCTTTCTTT | CASSLWSARAMNTEAFF
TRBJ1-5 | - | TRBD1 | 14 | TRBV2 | TGTGCCAGCAGTCACAGGGGTGGCAATCAGCCCCAGCATTTT | CASSHRGGNQPQHF
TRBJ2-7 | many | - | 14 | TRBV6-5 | TGTGCCAGCAGGACCAAACCAGGGATCTACGAGCAGTACTTC | CASRTKPGIYEQYF
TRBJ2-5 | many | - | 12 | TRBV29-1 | TGCAGCGTTGCTGGCGTAGGGGGGACCCAGTACTTC | CSVAGVGGTQYF
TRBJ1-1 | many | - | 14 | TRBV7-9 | TGTGCCAGCAGCTTAGCGGGCGGGGGCAATGAAGCTTTCTTT | CASSLAGGGNEAFF
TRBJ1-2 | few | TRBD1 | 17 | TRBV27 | TGTGCCAGCAGACAAAGACAGGGAATAGGAGTAGACTATGGCTACACCTTC | CASRQRQGIGVDYGYTF
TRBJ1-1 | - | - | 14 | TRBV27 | TGTGCCGGCAGTTTGTTAGGGATCGGCACTGAAGCTTTCTTT | CAGSLLGIGTEAFF
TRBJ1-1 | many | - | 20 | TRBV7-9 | TGTGCCAGCAGCTTAGCTCGACCCTCCTCCTCGATCAGCCAGAACACTGAAGCTTTCTTT | CASSLARPSSSISQNTEAFF
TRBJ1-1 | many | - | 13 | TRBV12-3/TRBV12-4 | TGTGCCAGCAGTTTAAGCTCCTACACTGAAGCTTTCTTT | CASSLSSYTEAFF
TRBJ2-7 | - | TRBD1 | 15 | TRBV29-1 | TGCAGCGGTACGGAGACAGGGACCACTTACAATGAGCAGTACTTC | CSGTETGTTYNEQYF
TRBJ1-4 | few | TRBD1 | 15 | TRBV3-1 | TGTGCCAGCAGCCAAGCAGGACAGGGTGATGGAAAACTGTTTTTT | CASSQAGQGDGKLFF
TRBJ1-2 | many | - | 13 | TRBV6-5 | TGTGCCAGCAGACCTGGACAGAACTATGGCTACACCTTC | CASRPGQNYGYTF
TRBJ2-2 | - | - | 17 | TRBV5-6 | TGTGCCAGCAGCTTGGCTGTATCGATCTGGGGGACCGGGGAGCTGTTTTTT | CASSLAVSIWGTGELFF
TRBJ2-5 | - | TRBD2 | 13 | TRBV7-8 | TGTGCCAGCGCCAAGGGACTAGCGGAGACCCAGTACTTC | CASAKGLAETQYF
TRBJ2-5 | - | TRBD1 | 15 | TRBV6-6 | TGTGCCAGCAGTCCGGCAGGGGGATGGAGGGAGACCCAGTACTTC | CASSPAGGWRETQYF
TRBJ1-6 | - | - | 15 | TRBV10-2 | TGCGCCAGCAGTGAGAGGGGGAAGGATAATTCACCCCTCCACTTT | CASSERGKDNSPLHF
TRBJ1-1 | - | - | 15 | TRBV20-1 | TGCAGTGCTAGAGATGTAGGGTCGGGGATCACTGAAGCTTTCTTT | CSARDVGSGITEAFF
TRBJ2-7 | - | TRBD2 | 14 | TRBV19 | TGTGCCAGTAGTACCCTAGCGGGGGACTACGAGCAGTACTTC | CASSTLAGDYEQYF